The 21 T cell receptor beta chains presented below share a single source sample, sequenced in a study of early T cells in non-severe SARS-CoV-2 infection. TCRdb redid the calling of the 5' RACE reads with MiXCR, one entry per CDR3 protein. The table lists 52,000 or so distinct CDR3 sequences, approximately 13% of them singletons. Sequencing used whole blood. Every receptor here comes from an adult who was a healthcare worker with PCR-confirmed SARS-CoV-2 infection or an uninfected control (not recorded which).

This clonotype has more than one count but fewer than ten. The chain recombines TRBV13 with TRBJ1-6; tentative D call: TRBD1 (6 bases). Germline assignment: CDR1 PRHDT and CDR2 FYEKMQ (reference sequence). This CDR3 has 14 amino acids. Between the trimmed V and J ends, which lost 2 bases and 5 bases, there was a span of 7 bases. CDR3 loop: CASSLRQDNSPLHF. Written as DNA, the CDR3 is TGTGCCAGCAGCTTAAGACAGGATAATTCACCCCTCCACTTT.

The chain has TRBV5-4 and TRBJ1-2; tentatively, D is TRBD1 (6 bases). CDR1 is SGHNT, CDR2 YYREEE, per germline (reference sequence). The CDR3 covers 13 residues. The V gene lost 4 bases and the J gene lost 4 bases, with 11 bases spanning the gap. The CDR3: CASSEGQIYGYTF. CDR3 coding DNA: TGTGCCAGCAGCGAAGGACAGATCTATGGCTACACCTTC.

This chain links TRBV12-3 or TRBV12-4 with TRBJ1-1, with D tentatively TRBD1 (6 bases). V was pared by 7 bases and J by 0 bases, with 12 bases between. There are 14 residues in the CDR3. CDR3 bases: TGTGCCAGCATTCGACAGGTGCTGAACACTGAAGCTTTCTTT. It is translated as CASIRQVLNTEAFF.

This clonotype has just a few counts. The chain uses TRBV20-1 and TRBJ2-6; D remains ambiguous. Germline V gene lookup returns CDR1 DFQATT and CDR2 SNEGSKA (reference sequence). The CDR3 totals 16 residues. Trimming pared 3 bases from V and 4 bases from J, leaving 16 bases between. In nucleotides, the CDR3 is TGCAGTGCTAGGCTGGCCACGAACTCCGGGGCCAACGTCCTGACTTTC. Translating gives CSARLATNSGANVLTF.

This clonotype was counted many times. The rearrangement joins TRBV6-6 to TRBJ2-5; D tentatively reads TRBD1 or TRBD2 (5 bases each). CDR3 length: 14 residues. Per the germline V gene, CDR1 is MNHNY and CDR2 is SVGAGI (reference sequence). Trimming removed 1 base at V and 4 bases at J, with 10 bases between. DNA for the CDR3: TGTGCCAGCAGTTACTTGGGACGTGGAGAGACCCAGTACTTC. As protein: CASSYLGRGETQYF.

V gene TRBV21-1 combines with J gene TRBJ2-7. TRBV21-1 is a documented pseudogene. The CDR3 consists of 15 residues. CDR3 coding DNA: TGTGCCAGCAGCAAAGTTAGTAGGCCCTCCTACGAGCAGTACTTC. Amino acids: CASSKVSRPSYEQYF.

The chain has TRBV2 and TRBJ1-1, with TRBD1 matching 7 bases. The junction had 5 bases not matched to a gene; V was cut back by 5 bases and J by 2 bases. The germline V gene has CDR1 SNHLY and CDR2 FYNNEI. The CDR3 has 14 residues. CDR3 sequence: CASSLYRGNTEAFF. CDR3 coding DNA: TGTGCCAGCAGTTTATACAGGGGAAACACTGAAGCTTTCTTT.

This clonotype was seen a handful of times. The rearrangement links TRBV2 to TRBJ1-1; the D is unclear. Germline lookup yields CDR1 SNHLY and CDR2 FYNNEI. Trimming removed 10 bases from V and 1 base from J, with 16 bases in between. The CDR3 is 14 residues long. In DNA, the CDR3 is TGTGCCACCCACCGGACCGTGAAGAACACTGAAGCTTTCTTT. Protein sequence: CATHRTVKNTEAFF.

The sample holds many counts of this clonotype. The chain uses TRBV18 and TRBJ1-3; D perhaps matches TRBD1 (5 bases). The CDR3 length is 13 residues. V was shortened by 5 bases and J by 8 bases, with 13 bases between the two germline ends. Germline CDR1 reads KGHSH; CDR2 reads LQKENI. This chain's CDR3 is CASSSTRGDTIYF. The CDR3 coding sequence is TGTGCCAGCTCATCCACCCGGGGGGACACCATATATTTT. Together with reference TRBV18 and TRBJ1-3, the CDR3 gives the full variable domain: NAGVMQNPRHLVRRRGQEARLRCSPMKGHSHVYWYRQLPEEGLKFMVYLQKENIIDESGMPKERFSAEFPKEGPSILRIQQVVRGDSAAYFCASSSTRGDTIYFGEGSWLTVV.

This clonotype has just a few counts. V and J are TRBV3-1 and TRBJ2-5; 9 bases fit TRBD2. Germline CDR1 is LGHDT and CDR2 is YNNKEL (reference sequence). CDR3 size: 14 residues. V shed 4 bases and J 5 bases; nucleotides not matched to a gene: 5. The CDR3 here is CASSPSGAKETQYF. In DNA form, the CDR3 reads TGTGCCAGCAGCCCTAGCGGGGCAAAGGAGACCCAGTACTTC.

This clonotype appeared a few times. The chain couples TRBV20-1 to TRBJ2-3, with D perhaps TRBD2 (6 bases). The CDR3 consists of 14 residues. Germline CDR1 DFQATT, CDR2 SNEGSKA (reference sequence). The V and J ends lost 8 bases and 2 bases respectively, with 17 bases between them. The chain's CDR3 is CSPLRREITDTQYF. DNA of the CDR3: TGCAGTCCGCTACGGAGGGAGATCACAGATACGCAGTATTTT.

At least ten counts were recorded for this clonotype. The genes are TRBV27 and TRBJ2-1; maybe TRBD2 (7 bases). The CDR3 length is 14 residues. Trimming removed 10 bases at V and 3 bases at J, with 16 bases between. Germline-derived CDR1 and CDR2 are MNHEY and SMNVEV (reference sequence). CDR3 protein: CATPRGGNYNEQFF. The CDR3 nucleotides read TGTGCCACCCCAAGGGGGGGTAACTACAATGAGCAGTTCTTC.

CDR3 sequence: CAAAGSSYNSPLHF. The CDR3 DNA reads as TGTGCCGCGGCGGGGAGCTCCTATAATTCACCCCTCCACTTT. The rearrangement uses TRBV2 and TRBJ1-6; D not resolved. The CDR3 is made up of 14 amino acids. Germline assignment: CDR1 SNHLY and CDR2 FYNNEI. Trimming removed 11 bases from V and 0 bases from J, with 11 bases in between. The full variable domain, rest sourced from reference TRBV2 and TRBJ1-6, is EPEVTQTPSHQVTQMGQEVILRCVPISNHLYFYWYRQILGQKVEFLVSFYNNEISEKSEIFDDQFSVERPDGSNFTLKIRSTKLEDSAMYFCAAAGSSYNSPLHFGNGTRLTVT.

This clonotype was detected a few times. V gene TRBV20-1 combines with J gene TRBJ1-5; 8 bases line up with TRBD1. Germline values: CDR1 DFQATT, CDR2 SNEGSKA (reference sequence). V trimming: 3 bases; J trimming: 3 bases; junction bases outside the gene matches: 7. The CDR3 has 15 amino acids. The CDR3 here is CSASGQGFSNQPQHF. In nucleotides, the CDR3 is TGCAGTGCTAGTGGACAGGGTTTTTCCAATCAGCCCCAGCATTTT.

This clonotype was detected only a few times. The V gene is TRBV5-1, the J gene TRBJ2-7; D remains unclear. Germline assignment: CDR1 SGHRS and CDR2 YFSETQ. This CDR3 has 13 amino acids. Between the trimmed V and J ends, which lost 0 bases and 3 bases, there was a span of 7 bases. The CDR3 region is CASSLGEIYEQYF. DNA of the CDR3: TGCGCCAGCAGCTTGGGAGAGATCTACGAGCAGTACTTC.

In this sample, this clonotype turned up a few times. The chain recombines TRBV27 with TRBJ1-1; no clear D. Per germline, CDR1 MNHEY and CDR2 SMNVEV (reference sequence). The CDR3 is 15 amino acids. The ends were cut back, 0 bases at V and 0 bases at J, with 8 bases in the middle. The CDR3 coding sequence is TGTGCCAGCAGTTTATCTAGGACGGTGAACACTGAAGCTTTCTTT. It is translated as CASSLSRTVNTEAFF.

There are many counts of this clonotype. The chain uses TRBV24-1 and TRBJ2-1; 10 bases are a match to TRBD2. The CDR3 length is 16 residues. Germline CDR1 reads KGHDR; CDR2 reads SFDVKD. J was trimmed by 6 bases and V by 3 bases; bases with no gene match: 7. DNA for the CDR3: TGTGCCACCAGTGATAGCGGGGGGGCCCTCCTCAATGAGCAGTTCTTC. Translating it yields CATSDSGGALLNEQFF.

The rearrangement uses TRBV27 and TRBJ1-6; D not certain. V was pared by 1 base and J by 0 bases, with 4 bases between. Germline V lookup: CDR1 MNHEY, CDR2 SMNVEV (reference sequence). The length of the CDR3 is 15 residues. The CDR3 DNA is TGTGCCAGCAGTTTATTGAGCTCCTATAATTCACCCCTCCACTTT. Amino acids: CASSLLSSYNSPLHF.

The chain has TRBV29-1 and TRBJ1-2; a possible D gene is TRBD1 (6 bases). The germline V and J ends were trimmed by 7 bases and 4 bases, with 13 bases remaining between them. The CDR3 totals 12 residues. Per the germline V gene, CDR1 is SQVTM and CDR2 is ANQGSEA. CDR3 bases: TGCAGCGGATTGACAGGCACCTATGGCTACACCTTC. This gives the protein CSGLTGTYGYTF.

Only a few counts were recorded for this clonotype. This sequence joins TRBV6-1 and TRBJ2-7, with D perhaps matching TRBD2 (6 bases). Germline V gene sequence: CDR1 MNHNS, CDR2 SASEGT. The germline V and J ends were trimmed by 6 bases and 4 bases, with 13 bases remaining between them. The CDR3 sequence is 13 residues long. CDR3 bases: TGTGCCAGCAGGGGTGGGGCGGGATACGAGCAGTACTTC. It encodes CASRGGAGYEQYF.

This clonotype was seen a few times. The rearrangement joins TRBV6-5 to TRBJ2-7; D might be TRBD1 (6 bases). The V end was cut by 4 bases, the J end by 3 bases, with 10 bases between. CDR3 length equals 13 residues. CDR1 is MNHEY, CDR2 SVGAGI, per germline. The CDR3 reads CASSLTGNYEQYF. CDR3 nucleotides: TGTGCCAGCAGTTTAACAGGGAACTACGAGCAGTACTTC.